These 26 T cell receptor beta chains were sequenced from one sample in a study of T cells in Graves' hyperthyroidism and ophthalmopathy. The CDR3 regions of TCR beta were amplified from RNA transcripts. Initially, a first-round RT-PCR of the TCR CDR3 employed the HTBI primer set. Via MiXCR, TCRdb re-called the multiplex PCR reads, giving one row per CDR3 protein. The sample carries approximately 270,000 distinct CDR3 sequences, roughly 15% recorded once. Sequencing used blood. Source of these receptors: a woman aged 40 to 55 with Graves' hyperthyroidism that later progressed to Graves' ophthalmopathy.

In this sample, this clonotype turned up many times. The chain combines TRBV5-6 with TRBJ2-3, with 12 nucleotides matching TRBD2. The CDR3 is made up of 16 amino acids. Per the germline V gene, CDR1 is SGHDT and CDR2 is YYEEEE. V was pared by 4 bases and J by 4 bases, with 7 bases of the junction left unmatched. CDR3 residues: CASSPGLAGRADTQYF. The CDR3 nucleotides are TGTGCCAGCAGCCCCGGACTAGCGGGAAGGGCAGATACGCAGTATTTT.

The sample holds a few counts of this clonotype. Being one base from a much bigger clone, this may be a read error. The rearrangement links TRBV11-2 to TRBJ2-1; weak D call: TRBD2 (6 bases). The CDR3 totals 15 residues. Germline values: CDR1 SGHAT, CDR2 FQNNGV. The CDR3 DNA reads TGTGCCGGCAGCTTAGATCTCGGAGGGTACAATGAGCAGTTCTTC. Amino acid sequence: CAGSLDLGGYNEQFF.

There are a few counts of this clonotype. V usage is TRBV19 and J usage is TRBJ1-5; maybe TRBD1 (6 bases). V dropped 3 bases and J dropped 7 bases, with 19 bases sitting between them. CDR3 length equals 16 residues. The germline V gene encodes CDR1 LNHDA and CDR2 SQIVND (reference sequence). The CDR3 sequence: CASSMGARGPGQPQHF. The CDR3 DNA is TGTGCCAGTAGTATGGGGGCCAGAGGACCGGGGCAGCCCCAGCATTTT. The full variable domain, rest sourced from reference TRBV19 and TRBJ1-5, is DGGITQSPKYLFRKEGQNVTLSCEQNLNHDAMYWYRQDPGQGLRLIYYSQIVNDFQKGDIAEGYSVSREKKESFPLTVTSAQKNPTAFYLCASSMGARGPGQPQHFGDGTRLSIL.

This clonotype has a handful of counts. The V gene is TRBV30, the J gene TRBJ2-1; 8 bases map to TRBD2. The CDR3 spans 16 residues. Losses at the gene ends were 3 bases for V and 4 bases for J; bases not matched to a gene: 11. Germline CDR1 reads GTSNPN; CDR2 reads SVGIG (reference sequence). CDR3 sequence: CAWSGTGGRYYNEQFF. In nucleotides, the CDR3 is TGTGCCTGGAGCGGGACTGGCGGGAGGTATTACAATGAGCAGTTCTTC.

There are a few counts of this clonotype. Written as DNA, the CDR3 is TGCGCCAGCAGTGAGTATGGCATAGGGGGCAATGAGCAGTTCTTC. It translates to CASSEYGIGGNEQFF. The chain recombines TRBV10-1 with TRBJ2-1, with a weak D call TRBD1 (6 bases). This CDR3 has 15 amino acids. Germline-derived CDR1 and CDR2 are WNHNN and SYGVQD (reference sequence). V gave up 1 base and J gave up 6 bases, with 13 bases separating them.

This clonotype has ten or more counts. CDR3 nucleotide sequence: TGTGCCAGCAGCCAAAGGGAACAGGGTGGTCAGTTCTTC. Translation gives CASSQREQGGQFF. The V call is TRBV3-1, the J call TRBJ2-1, with a possible D match to TRBD1 (6 bases). Trimming pared 2 bases from V and 13 bases from J, leaving 15 bases between. From germline, CDR1 is LGHDT and CDR2 YNNKEL (reference sequence). This CDR3 contains 13 residues.

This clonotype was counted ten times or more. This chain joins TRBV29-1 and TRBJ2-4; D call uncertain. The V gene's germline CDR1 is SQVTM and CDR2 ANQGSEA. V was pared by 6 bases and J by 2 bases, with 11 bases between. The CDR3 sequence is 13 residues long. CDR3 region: CSVYDKTKNIQYF. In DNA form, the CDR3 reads TGCAGCGTATATGACAAGACCAAAAACATTCAGTACTTC. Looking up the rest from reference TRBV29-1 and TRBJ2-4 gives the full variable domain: SAVISQKPSRDICQRGTSLTIQCQVDSQVTMMFWYRQQPGQSLTLIATANQGSEATYESGFVIDKFPISRPNLTFSTLTVSNMSPEDSSIYLCSVYDKTKNIQYFGAGTRLSVL.

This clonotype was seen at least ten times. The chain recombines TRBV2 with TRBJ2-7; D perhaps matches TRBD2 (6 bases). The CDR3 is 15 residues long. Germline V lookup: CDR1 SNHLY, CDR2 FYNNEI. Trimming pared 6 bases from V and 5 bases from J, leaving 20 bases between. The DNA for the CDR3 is TGTGCCAGCAGGACGACTAGTATCCTCCTCAACGAGCAGTACTTC. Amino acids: CASRTTSILLNEQYF.

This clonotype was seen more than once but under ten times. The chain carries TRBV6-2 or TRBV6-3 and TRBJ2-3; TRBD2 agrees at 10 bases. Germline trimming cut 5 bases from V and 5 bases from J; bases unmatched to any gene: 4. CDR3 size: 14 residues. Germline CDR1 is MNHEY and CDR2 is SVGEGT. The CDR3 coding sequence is TGTGCCAGCAGTCCACGACTAGCGGGAGATACGCAGTATTTT. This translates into CASSPRLAGDTQYF.

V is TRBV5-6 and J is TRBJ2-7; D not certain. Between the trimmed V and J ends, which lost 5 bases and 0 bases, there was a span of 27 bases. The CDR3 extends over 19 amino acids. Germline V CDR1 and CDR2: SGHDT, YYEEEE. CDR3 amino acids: CASRIGRLFSSKGSYEQYF. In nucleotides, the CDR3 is TGTGCCAGCAGGATCGGACGGTTGTTTTCGAGTAAGGGCTCCTACGAGCAGTACTTC.

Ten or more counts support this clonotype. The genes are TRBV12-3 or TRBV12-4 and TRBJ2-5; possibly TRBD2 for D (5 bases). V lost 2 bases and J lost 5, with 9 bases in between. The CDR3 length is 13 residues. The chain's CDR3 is CASSLRGRETQYF. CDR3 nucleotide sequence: TGTGCCAGCAGTTTACGGGGAAGGGAGACCCAGTACTTC.

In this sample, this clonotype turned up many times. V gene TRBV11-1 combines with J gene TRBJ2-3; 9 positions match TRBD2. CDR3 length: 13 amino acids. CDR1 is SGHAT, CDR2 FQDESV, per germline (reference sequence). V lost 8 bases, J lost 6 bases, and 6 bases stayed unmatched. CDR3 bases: TGTGCCAGCGGTAGCGGGAGAGGGGATACGCAGTATTTT. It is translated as CASGSGRGDTQYF.

CDR3 in DNA: TGTGCCAGCAGCCCACCGACAGGGGCAACTGGAAACACCATATATTTT. Amino acid sequence: CASSPPTGATGNTIYF. This chain uses TRBV11-2 with TRBJ1-3; TRBD1 aligns across 8 bases. V gave up 5 bases and J gave up 2 bases; unmatched junction bases: 8. This CDR3 comprises 16 residues. CDR1 and CDR2 from the germline V gene are SGHAT and FQNNGV.

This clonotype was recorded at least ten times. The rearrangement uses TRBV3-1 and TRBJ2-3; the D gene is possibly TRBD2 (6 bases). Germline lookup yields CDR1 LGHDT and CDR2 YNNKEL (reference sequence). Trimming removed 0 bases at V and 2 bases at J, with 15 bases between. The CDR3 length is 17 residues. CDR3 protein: CASSQELLGGNTDTQYF. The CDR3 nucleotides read TGTGCCAGCAGCCAAGAACTTCTAGGCGGGAACACAGATACGCAGTATTTT.

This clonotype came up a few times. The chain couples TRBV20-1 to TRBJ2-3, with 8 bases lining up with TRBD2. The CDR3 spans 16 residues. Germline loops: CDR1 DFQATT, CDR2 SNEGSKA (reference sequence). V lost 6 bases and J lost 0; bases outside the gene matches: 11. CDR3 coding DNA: TGCAGTGCGAGGAGGAGCGGGAGTAGAAGCACAGATACGCAGTATTTT. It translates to CSARRSGSRSTDTQYF.

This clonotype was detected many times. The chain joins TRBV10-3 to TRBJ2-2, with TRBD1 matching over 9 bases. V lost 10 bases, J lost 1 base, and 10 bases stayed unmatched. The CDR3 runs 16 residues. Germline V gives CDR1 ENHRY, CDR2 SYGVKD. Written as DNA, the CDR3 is TGTGCCAGCAAACGACCGGGACAGGGGAACACCGGGGAGCTGTTTTTT. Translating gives CASKRPGQGNTGELFF.

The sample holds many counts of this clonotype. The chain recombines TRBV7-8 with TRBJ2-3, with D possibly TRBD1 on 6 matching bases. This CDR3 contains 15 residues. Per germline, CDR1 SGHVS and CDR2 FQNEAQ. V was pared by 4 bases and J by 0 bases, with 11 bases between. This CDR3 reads CASSYYRDSTDTQYF. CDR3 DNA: TGTGCCAGCAGCTACTACAGGGATAGCACAGATACGCAGTATTTT.

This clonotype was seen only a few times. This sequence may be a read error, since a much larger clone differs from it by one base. The CDR3 region is CASSLSRGNQPRHF. CDR3 bases: TGTGCCAGCAGTTTGAGCAGGGGCAATCAGCCCCGGCATTTT. The chain recombines TRBV12-3 or TRBV12-4 with TRBJ1-5, with TRBD1 as a possible D gene (6 bases). There are 14 residues in the CDR3.

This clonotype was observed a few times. The CDR3 is CASSLDSGRAIGELFF. CDR3 nucleotides: TGTGCCAGCAGCTTGGATAGCGGGAGGGCCATCGGGGAGCTGTTTTTT. The chain uses TRBV5-4 and TRBJ2-2; 11 positions agree with TRBD2. CDR1 and CDR2 from the germline V gene are SGHNT and YYREEE (reference sequence). J lost 7 bases, V lost 0 bases, and 5 bases had no gene match. The CDR3 has 16 residues. The whole variable domain, remainder taken from reference TRBV5-4 and TRBJ2-2, is ETGVTQSPTHLIKTRGQQVTLRCSSQSGHNTVSWYQQALGQGPQFIFQYYREEENGRGNFPPRFSGLQFPNYSSELNVNALELDDSALYLCASSLDSGRAIGELFFGEGSRLTVL.

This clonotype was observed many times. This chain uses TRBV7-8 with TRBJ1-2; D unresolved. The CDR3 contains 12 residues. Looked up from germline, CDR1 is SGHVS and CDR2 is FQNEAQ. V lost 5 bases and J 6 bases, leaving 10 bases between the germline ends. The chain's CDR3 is CASSLGLDGYTF. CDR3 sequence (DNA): TGTGCCAGCAGCCTAGGACTCGATGGCTACACCTTC. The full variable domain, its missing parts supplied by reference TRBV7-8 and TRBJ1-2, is GAGVSQSPRYKVAKRGQDVALRCDPISGHVSLFWYQQALGQGPEFLTYFQNEAQLDKSGLPSDRFFAERPEGSVSTLKIQRTQQEDSAVYLCASSLGLDGYTFGSGTRLTVV.

In nucleotides, the CDR3 is TGTGCCAGCCGGACTAGCGGGAGAATATATGAGCAGTTCTTC. It translates to CASRTSGRIYEQFF. This chain joins TRBV12-3 or TRBV12-4 and TRBJ2-1, with 13 bases identical to TRBD2. The CDR3 extends over 14 amino acids. Trimming cost V 8 bases and J 8 bases; bases outside gene matches: 6.

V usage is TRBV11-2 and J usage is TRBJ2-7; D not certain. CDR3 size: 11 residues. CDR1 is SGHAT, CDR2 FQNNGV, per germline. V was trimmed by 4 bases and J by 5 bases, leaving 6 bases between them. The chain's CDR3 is CASSYYDEQYF. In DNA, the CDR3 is TGTGCCAGCAGCTATTATGACGAGCAGTACTTC.

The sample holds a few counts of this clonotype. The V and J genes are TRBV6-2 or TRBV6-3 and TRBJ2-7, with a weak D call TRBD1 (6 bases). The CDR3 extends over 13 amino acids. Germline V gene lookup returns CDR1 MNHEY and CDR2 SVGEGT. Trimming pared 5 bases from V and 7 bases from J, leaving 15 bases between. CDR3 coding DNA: TGTGCCAGCAGTCCCTCGGGACATTTGGAGCAGTACTTC. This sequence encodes CASSPSGHLEQYF.

Here the CDR3 DNA reads TGTGCCAGCAGCTTAGAGGCTAGCGGGAGACCTGTGTGGTACGAGCAGTACTTC. Translated, it gives CASSLEASGRPVWYEQYF. This chain uses TRBV7-9 with TRBJ2-7; 10 bases map to TRBD2. This CDR3 comprises 18 residues. Germline V gene lookup returns CDR1 SEHNR and CDR2 FQNEAQ (reference sequence). The V gene end was trimmed by 1 base and the J gene end by 4 bases; junction bases not matched to a gene: 13.

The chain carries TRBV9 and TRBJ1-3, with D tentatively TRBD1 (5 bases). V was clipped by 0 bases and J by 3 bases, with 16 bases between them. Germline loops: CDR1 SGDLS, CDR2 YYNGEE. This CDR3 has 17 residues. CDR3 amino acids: CASSVGGGFSYGNTIYF. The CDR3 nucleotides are TGTGCCAGCAGCGTAGGCGGGGGTTTCAGCTATGGAAACACCATATATTTT.

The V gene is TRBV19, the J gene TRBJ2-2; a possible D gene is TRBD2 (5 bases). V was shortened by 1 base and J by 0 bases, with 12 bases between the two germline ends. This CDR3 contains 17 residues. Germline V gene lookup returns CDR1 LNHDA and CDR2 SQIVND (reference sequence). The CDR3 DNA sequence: TGTGCCAGTAGTATAGTCCAAAGGACTTCGAACACCGGGGAGCTGTTTTTT. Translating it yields CASSIVQRTSNTGELFF. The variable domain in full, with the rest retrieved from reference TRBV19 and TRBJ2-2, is DGGITQSPKYLFRKEGQNVTLSCEQNLNHDAMYWYRQDPGQGLRLIYYSQIVNDFQKGDIAEGYSVSREKKESFPLTVTSAQKNPTAFYLCASSIVQRTSNTGELFFGEGSRLTVL.